Listed here are 21 T cell receptor beta chains from one sample, sequenced in a study of identical twins. TCRdb ran MiXCR on the 5' RACE reads and lists one entry per CDR3 protein. The sample consists of 250,000 or so distinct CDR3 sequences, roughly 13% of them appearing once. The same sample was also studied in work on yellow fever vaccine responses in identical twins.

Sequenced: memory (CD45RO+) T cells sorted from blood. Receptor source: a woman aged 18 to 35 in good health.

This rearrangement joins TRBV10-3 to TRBJ2-1; D not resolved. The V gene's germline CDR1 is ENHRY and CDR2 SYGVKD. This CDR3 is 13 amino acids long. V lost 5 bases and J lost 0, with 5 bases in between. CDR3 loop: CAISQSSYNEQFF. Written as DNA, the CDR3 is TGTGCCATCAGTCAAAGCTCCTACAATGAGCAGTTCTTC.

This clonotype was recorded at least ten times. This chain uses TRBV4-1 with TRBJ2-1; D is unclear. The length of the CDR3 is 15 residues. The germline CDR1 and CDR2 sequences are MGHRA and YSYEKL. The V end was cut by 1 base, the J end by 7 bases, with 14 bases between. In DNA form, the CDR3 reads TGCGCCAGCAGCCAAGTCCCCAGTACCCAGAATGAGCAGTTCTTC. Amino acid sequence: CASSQVPSTQNEQFF.

The gene calls are TRBV2 and TRBJ2-3; the D call may be TRBD1 or TRBD2 (5 bases each). This CDR3 is built from 15 residues. V shed 8 bases and J shed 0 bases, with 15 bases lying between them. Germline V lookup: CDR1 SNHLY, CDR2 FYNNEI. CDR3 residues: CASGGRAESTDTQYF. CDR3 DNA: TGTGCCAGCGGGGGACGGGCGGAGAGCACAGATACGCAGTATTTT.

This clonotype was seen more than once but under ten times. CDR3 protein: CASRGQPYLYEQYF. As DNA, the CDR3 is TGTGCCAGCAGGGGACAACCTTACCTTTACGAGCAGTACTTC. The V call is TRBV28, the J call TRBJ2-7; D might be TRBD1 (6 bases). CDR1 MDHEN and CDR2 SYDVKM come from the germline V gene. V was shortened by 6 bases and J by 4 bases, with 16 bases between the two germline ends. There are 14 residues in the CDR3.

The chain carries TRBV3-1 and TRBJ2-1; 9 bases match TRBD2. This CDR3 comprises 17 residues. Unmatched junction bases numbered 16, after V lost 6 bases and J lost 7 bases. CDR1 is LGHDT, CDR2 YNNKEL, per germline (reference sequence). The chain's CDR3 is CASSPLLGAGGGNEQFF. CDR3 nucleotides: TGTGCCAGCAGTCCCCTCCTCGGGGCGGGAGGGGGGAATGAGCAGTTCTTC.

V and J are TRBV20-1 and TRBJ2-1; perhaps TRBD2 as D (5 bases). The CDR3 has 14 residues. The V end was cut by 5 bases, the J end by 3 bases, with 14 bases between. Germline CDR1 and CDR2: DFQATT and SNEGSKA (reference sequence). CDR3 bases: TGCAGTGCTCACGGAGAGGGAGTCTACAATGAGCAGTTCTTC. It yields the protein CSAHGEGVYNEQFF.

The chain combines TRBV9 with TRBJ2-5, with 8 bases identical to TRBD2. The germline gives CDR1 SGDLS, CDR2 YYNGEE. V lost 2 bases, J lost 5 bases, and 11 bases stayed unmatched. This CDR3 contains 16 residues. The CDR3 here is CASSVTSGSSLETQYF. CDR3 sequence (DNA): TGTGCCAGCAGCGTTACAAGCGGGAGTAGTCTGGAGACCCAGTACTTC.

This clonotype was counted between two and nine times. The chain joins TRBV4-2 to TRBJ2-1; 13 positions match TRBD2. The CDR3 has 16 residues. Per the germline V gene, CDR1 is LGHNA and CDR2 is YNFKEQ. J gave up 5 bases and V 3 bases, and 4 bases lay outside the gene matches. DNA of the CDR3: TGTGCCAGCAGCCAGGGGACTAGCGGGGTCAACAATGAGCAGTTCTTC. Protein sequence: CASSQGTSGVNNEQFF.

A few counts support this clonotype. This chain joins TRBV6-4 and TRBJ2-3, with TRBD2 matching over 7 bases. From germline, CDR1 is MRHNA and CDR2 SNTAGT. The CDR3 covers 14 residues. Trimming cost V 6 bases and J 5 bases; bases outside gene matches: 8. In DNA, the CDR3 is TGTGCCAGCAGCGATGGACTAGTCGGAGATACGCAGTATTTT. It specifies CASSDGLVGDTQYF.

This clonotype was seen more than once but under ten times. The CDR3 loop reads CASSLGWLPEQYF. The CDR3 bases are TGTGCCAGCAGCTTAGGTTGGCTTCCCGAGCAGTACTTC. The rearrangement joins TRBV11-2 to TRBJ2-7; D remains unclear. The V and J ends lost 1 base and 6 bases respectively, with 10 bases between them. Germline assignment: CDR1 SGHAT and CDR2 FQNNGV. The CDR3 has 13 amino acids.

This clonotype was detected only a few times. CDR3 DNA: TGTGCCAGCAGCCAGGGGGGCCCTGTCACAGATACGCAGTATTTT. Translating gives CASSQGGPVTDTQYF. This rearrangement joins TRBV3-1 to TRBJ2-3; D possibly matches TRBD1 or TRBD2 (6 bases each). This CDR3 comprises 15 residues. The germline V gene has CDR1 LGHDT and CDR2 YNNKEL (reference sequence). Trimming removed 3 bases from V and 2 bases from J, with 12 bases in between.

The chain has TRBV7-6 and TRBJ2-7; D remains unclear. The CDR3 is 19 residues long. With 2 bases removed from V and 3 bases from J, the gap between germline ends came to 26 bases. CDR1 SGHVS and CDR2 FNYEAQ come from the germline V gene. The CDR3 loop reads CASSLFGPVVGYVGYEQYF. CDR3 DNA sequence: TGTGCCAGCAGCTTATTTGGCCCGGTTGTCGGTTACGTGGGCTACGAGCAGTACTTC.

This clonotype was counted many times. The rearrangement uses TRBV5-1 and TRBJ2-7; tentative D call: TRBD1 (5 bases). The CDR3 runs to 14 residues. The V gene lost 2 bases and the J gene lost 0 bases, with 9 bases spanning the gap. CDR1 and CDR2 from the germline V gene are SGHRS and YFSETQ. CDR3 protein: CASSFMGHSYEQYF. The DNA for the CDR3 is TGCGCCAGCAGCTTTATGGGGCACTCCTACGAGCAGTACTTC.

V gene TRBV28 combines with J gene TRBJ1-2, with D unclear. The CDR3 is 14 residues long. CDR1 MDHEN and CDR2 SYDVKM come from the germline V gene. V lost 5 bases to trimming and J lost 5 bases, with 15 bases between them. CDR3 coding DNA: TGTGCCAGCAGTACTACGTCCCTATCTTATGGCTACACCTTC. Protein: CASSTTSLSYGYTF.

This clonotype appeared many times. J is TRBJ2-1 and V is TRBV6-2 or TRBV6-3, with 12 bases aligning to TRBD2. After removal of 6 bases from V and 1 base from J, the junction contained 10 bases not matched to a gene. The CDR3 is 18 amino acids. Per the germline V gene, CDR1 is MNHEY and CDR2 is SVGEGT. CDR3 protein: CASRHSLAGGGSYNEQFF. The CDR3, as DNA: TGTGCCAGCAGACACTCGCTAGCGGGAGGGGGATCCTACAATGAGCAGTTCTTC.

This clonotype was picked up a small number of times. J is TRBJ2-1 and V is TRBV20-1; tentative D call: TRBD1 (7 bases). Germline CDR1 reads DFQATT; CDR2 reads SNEGSKA (reference sequence). The CDR3 length is 14 residues. With 1 base removed from V and 9 bases from J, the gap between germline ends came to 16 bases. The CDR3 loop is CSARGTGGGIEQFF. The CDR3, as DNA: TGCAGTGCTAGAGGGACAGGTGGGGGGATTGAGCAGTTCTTC.

The chain couples TRBV25-1 to TRBJ1-6; a possible D gene is TRBD1 (6 bases). Germline values: CDR1 MGHDK, CDR2 SYGVNS. There are 15 residues in the CDR3. Trimming shortened V by 0 bases and J by 7 bases, and 10 bases separated the two germline ends. Here the CDR3 DNA reads TGTGCCAGCAGTGAATATGCAGGACAGAATTCACCCCTCCACTTT. Amino acids: CASSEYAGQNSPLHF.

CDR3 amino acids: CAQRTGGNEQFF. Written as DNA, the CDR3 is TGTGCCCAGAGGACAGGGGGCAATGAGCAGTTCTTC. The V call is TRBV30, the J call TRBJ2-1, with 10 bases that match TRBD1. Germline loops: CDR1 GTSNPN, CDR2 SVGIG (reference sequence). V lost 8 bases, J lost 6 bases, and 4 bases stayed unmatched. CDR3 size: 12 residues.

The rearrangement joins TRBV7-9 to TRBJ2-3; either TRBD1 or TRBD2 may fit D (5 bases each). The ends were cut back, 5 bases at V and 5 bases at J, with 14 bases in the middle. CDR3 size: 14 residues. Germline CDR1 reads SEHNR; CDR2 reads FQNEAQ (reference sequence). CDR3 region: CASSTGPAEDTQYF. The CDR3 DNA reads TGTGCCAGCAGCACGGGACCAGCAGAAGATACGCAGTATTTT.

J is TRBJ1-1 and V is TRBV29-1, with 7 bases matching TRBD1. J was trimmed by 7 bases and V by 7 bases; bases with no gene match: 12. CDR3 length: 13 residues. From germline, CDR1 is SQVTM and CDR2 ANQGSEA. The CDR3 nucleotides are TGCAGCGCCACCTCGAGGGCAGGGGGTGAAGCTTTCTTT. Its protein is CSATSRAGGEAFF.

The chain uses TRBV4-3 and TRBJ2-7, with TRBD2 as a possible D gene (5 bases). Germline-derived CDR1 and CDR2 are LGHNA and YSLEER. CDR3 size: 14 residues. Trimming took off 1 base at V and 2 bases at J, with 9 bases between the two ends. As DNA, the CDR3 is TGCGCCAGCAGCCAAGGGAGGCCTACCTACGAGCAGTACTTC. This gives the protein CASSQGRPTYEQYF.